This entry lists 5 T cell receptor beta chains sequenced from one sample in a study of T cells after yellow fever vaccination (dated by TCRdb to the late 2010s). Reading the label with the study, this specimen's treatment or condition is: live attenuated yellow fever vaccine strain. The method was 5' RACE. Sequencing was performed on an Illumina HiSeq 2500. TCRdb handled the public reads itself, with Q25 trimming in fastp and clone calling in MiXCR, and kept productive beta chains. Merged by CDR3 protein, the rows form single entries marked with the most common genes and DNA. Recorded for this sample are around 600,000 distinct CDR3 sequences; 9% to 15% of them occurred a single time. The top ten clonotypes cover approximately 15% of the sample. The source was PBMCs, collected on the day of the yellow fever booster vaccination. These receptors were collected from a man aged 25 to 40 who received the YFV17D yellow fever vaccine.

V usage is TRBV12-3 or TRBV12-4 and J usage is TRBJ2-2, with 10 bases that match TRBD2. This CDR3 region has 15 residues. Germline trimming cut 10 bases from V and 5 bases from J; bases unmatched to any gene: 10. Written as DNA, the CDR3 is TGTGCCATTGAAGAGCGGGAGGGCCGGACCGGGGAGCTGTTTTTT. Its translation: CAIEEREGRTGELFF.

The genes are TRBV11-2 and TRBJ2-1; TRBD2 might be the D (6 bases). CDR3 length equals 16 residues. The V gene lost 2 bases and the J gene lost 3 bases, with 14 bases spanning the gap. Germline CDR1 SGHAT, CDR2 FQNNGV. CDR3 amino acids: CASSLNGGGNYNEQFF. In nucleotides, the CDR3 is TGTGCCAGCAGCTTAAACGGGGGAGGTAACTACAATGAGCAGTTCTTC.

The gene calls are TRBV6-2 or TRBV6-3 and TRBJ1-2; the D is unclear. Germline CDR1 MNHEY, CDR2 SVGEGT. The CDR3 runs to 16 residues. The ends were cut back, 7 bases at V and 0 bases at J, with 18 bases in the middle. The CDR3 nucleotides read TGTGCCAGCACCCGACCCGGATATAAAGCTAACTATGGCTACACCTTC. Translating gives CASTRPGYKANYGYTF.

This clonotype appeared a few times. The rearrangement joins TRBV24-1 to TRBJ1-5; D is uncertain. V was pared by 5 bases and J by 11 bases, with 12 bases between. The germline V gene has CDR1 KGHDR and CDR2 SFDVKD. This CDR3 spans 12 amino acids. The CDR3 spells CATSGEADAQHF. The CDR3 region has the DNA TGTGCCACCAGTGGAGAGGCAGACGCCCAGCATTTT.

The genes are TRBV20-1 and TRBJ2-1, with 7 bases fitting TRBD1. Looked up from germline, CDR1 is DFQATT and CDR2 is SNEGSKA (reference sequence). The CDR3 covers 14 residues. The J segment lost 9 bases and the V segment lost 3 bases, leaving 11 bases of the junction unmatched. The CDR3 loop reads CSASFTGEGGEQFF. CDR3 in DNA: TGCAGTGCTAGTTTTACAGGGGAAGGAGGTGAGCAGTTCTTC.